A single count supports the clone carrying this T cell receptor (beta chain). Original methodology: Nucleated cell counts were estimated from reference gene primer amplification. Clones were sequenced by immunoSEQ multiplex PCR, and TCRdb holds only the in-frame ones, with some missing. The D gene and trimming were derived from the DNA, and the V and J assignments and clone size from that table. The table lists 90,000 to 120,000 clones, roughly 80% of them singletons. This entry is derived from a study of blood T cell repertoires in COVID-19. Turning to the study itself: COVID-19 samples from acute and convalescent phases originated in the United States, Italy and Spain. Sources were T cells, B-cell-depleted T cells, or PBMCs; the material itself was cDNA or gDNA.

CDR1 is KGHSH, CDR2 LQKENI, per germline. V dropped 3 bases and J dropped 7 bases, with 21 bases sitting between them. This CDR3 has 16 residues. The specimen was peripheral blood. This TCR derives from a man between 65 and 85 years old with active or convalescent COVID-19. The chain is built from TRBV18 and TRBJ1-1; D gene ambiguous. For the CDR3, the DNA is TGTGCCAGCTCACCTAAGTCAAGGCTAGGGAGTGATGAAGCTTTCTTT. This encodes CASSPKSRLGSDEAFF.